Listed here are 10 T cell receptor beta chains from one sample, sequenced in a study of cytomegalovirus exposure and HLA in healthy donors. Vbeta (60) and Jbeta (13) primers were used in the PCR. Data came from immunoSEQ multiplex PCR; TCRdb stores just in-frame clones and leaves some out. The data contain 85,000 to 100,000 clones, about 78% of them singletons. Sequencing was performed on PBMCs. These receptors were obtained from a woman in her thirties or forties in good health and CMV-seropositive.

This sequence joins TRBV2 and TRBJ2-7; 12 nucleotides match TRBD1. Looked up from germline, CDR1 is SNHLY and CDR2 is FYNNEI. The J segment lost 6 bases and the V segment lost 8 bases, leaving 5 bases of the junction unmatched. The CDR3 totals 13 residues. CDR3 sequence (DNA): TGTGCCAGCGCCTGGGACAGGGGGCGCGAGCAGTACTTC. Translation: CASAWDRGREQYF.

The CDR3 reads CASRYGLAGNNEQFF. The CDR3 DNA sequence: TGTGCCAGCAGGTATGGACTAGCGGGAAACAATGAGCAGTTCTTC. V is TRBV6-1 and J is TRBJ2-1; 12 positions agree with TRBD2. The trim removed 6 bases at V and 5 bases at J, leaving 5 bases unmatched. The CDR3 extends over 15 amino acids. The germline CDR1 and CDR2 sequences are MNHNS and SASEGT.

This chain connects TRBV5-6 to TRBJ1-2, with 8 bases lining up with TRBD1. The CDR3 runs 15 residues. With V trimmed by 5 bases and J by 0 bases, 6 bases remained unmatched. Germline V gene sequence: CDR1 SGHDT, CDR2 YYEEEE. CDR3 protein: CASRWTGKPNYGYTF. Here the CDR3 DNA reads TGTGCCAGCAGATGGACAGGGAAGCCTAACTATGGCTACACCTTC.

Relative to its sample, this clone is medium-sized. V and J are TRBV6-5 and TRBJ1-2; TRBD1 matches at 7 bases. Trimming removed 5 bases from V and 8 bases from J; junction bases left unmatched: 11. The CDR3 sequence is 14 residues long. Germline V gives CDR1 MNHEY, CDR2 SVGAGI. In DNA, the CDR3 is TGTGCCAGCAGTCCCCCCGGGACAGTCTTGGGCTACACCTTC. This translates into CASSPPGTVLGYTF.

J is TRBJ2-5 and V is TRBV27; tentative D call: TRBD2 (6 bases). V lost 0 bases to trimming and J lost 5 bases, with 13 bases between them. Germline V gene data show CDR1 as MNHEY and CDR2 as SMNVEV (reference sequence). This CDR3 contains 15 residues. DNA of the CDR3: TGTGCCAGCAGTTTATCGGGGACGGGGAGGGAGACCCAGTACTTC. Its protein product is CASSLSGTGRETQYF.

The chain uses TRBV13 and TRBJ2-4, with TRBD2 identical over 9 bases. Germline V gives CDR1 PRHDT, CDR2 FYEKMQ (reference sequence). The V segment lost 3 bases and the J segment 9 bases; nucleotides outside the gene matches: 9. The CDR3 totals 15 residues. DNA for the CDR3: TGTGCCAGCAGCTTGTGGCGGGAGGGGTCCAGCATTCAGTACTTC. Translated, it gives CASSLWREGSSIQYF.

The chain uses TRBV28 and TRBJ1-4; D may be TRBD1 (6 bases). This CDR3 is built from 15 residues. Trimming shortened V by 8 bases and J by 5 bases, and 18 bases separated the two germline ends. Looked up from germline, CDR1 is MDHEN and CDR2 is SYDVKM. The CDR3 DNA is TGTGCCAGCGCTTCACCCACAGGGCTAAATGAAAAACTGTTTTTT. It specifies CASASPTGLNEKLFF.

The gene calls are TRBV7-9 and TRBJ2-7; 7 nucleotides line up with TRBD1. The germline gives CDR1 SEHNR, CDR2 FQNEAQ (reference sequence). The CDR3 sequence is 13 residues long. Trimming at V came to 5 bases and at J to 3 bases, leaving 4 bases not matched to a gene. CDR3 DNA: TGTGCCAGCAGCAAGGGACAGCTCTACGAGCAGTACTTC. As protein: CASSKGQLYEQYF.

The chain has TRBV2 and TRBJ2-6; D gene ambiguous. Trimming shortened V by 3 bases and J by 2 bases, and 11 bases separated the two germline ends. In germline, CDR1 is SNHLY, CDR2 FYNNEI. The CDR3 is 16 amino acids. In nucleotides, the CDR3 is TGTGCCAGCAGTGAGTTTAGTGTGGCTGGGGCCAACGTCCTGACTTTC. It encodes CASSEFSVAGANVLTF.

V and J are TRBV5-1 and TRBJ2-7, with TRBD1 matching over 11 bases. The CDR3 loop spans 16 amino acids. Looked up from germline, CDR1 is SGHRS and CDR2 is YFSETQ. With 4 bases clipped from V and 6 bases from J, the junction kept 12 bases outside the gene matches. As DNA, the CDR3 is TGCGCCAGCAGCGGACAATCCGGGACAGGGGGGCGCGAGCAGTACTTC. Translating it yields CASSGQSGTGGREQYF.